A single sample gave rise to the 18 T cell receptor beta chains below, sequenced in a study of OX40 agonist ivuxolimab in advanced cancers. The library was obtained by the immunoSEQ multiplex PCR assay. The table was pulled from immuneACCESS by TCRdb, which kept in-frame rearrangements only. Such tables lose some clones; where checked, under half of the loss comes from unresolved V genes, and the rest has no known cause. For this sample the table gives about 37,000 clones, of which approximately 82% were detected only once. The ten largest account for about 20% of the sample. Sequenced material: CD4+ or CD8+ T cells sorted from blood, taken in a trial of the OX40 agonist ivuxolimab. The receptors stem from an adult with an advanced solid tumor such as melanoma, head and neck, liver or kidney cancer.

This clone was counted only a few times. The rearrangement uses TRBV7-3 and TRBJ1-5; D uncertain. V lost 5 bases and J 7 bases, leaving 12 bases between the germline ends. From germline, CDR1 is SGHTA and CDR2 FQGTGA. The CDR3 spans 13 residues. CDR3 amino acids: CASSIGLGQPQHF. The CDR3 nucleotides are TGTGCCAGCAGCATAGGGTTGGGGCAGCCCCAGCATTTT.

This chain uses TRBV6-6 with TRBJ1-5; tentative D call: TRBD1 (5 bases). Germline V gene sequence: CDR1 MNHNY, CDR2 SVGAGI (reference sequence). The CDR3 consists of 14 residues. V lost 6 bases and J lost 7, with 16 bases in between. CDR3 nucleotides: TGTGCCAGCAGCCCACAGGAAAACGGGCAGCCCCAGCATTTT. Its protein is CASSPQENGQPQHF.

The J gene is TRBJ1-1, the V gene TRBV28; 11 positions agree with TRBD1. The CDR3 is made up of 15 amino acids. Germline V gives CDR1 MDHEN, CDR2 SYDVKM. V lost 5 bases and J lost 5; bases outside the gene matches: 7. CDR3 coding DNA: TGTGCCAGCAGTCCGGCGGGGACAGGGGGGACTGAAGCTTTCTTT. Encoded protein: CASSPAGTGGTEAFF.

This chain links TRBV7-3 with TRBJ2-3; D is undetermined. The CDR3 runs 13 residues. The V gene's germline CDR1 is SGHTA and CDR2 FQGTGA. V was trimmed by 2 bases and J by 1 base, leaving 4 bases between them. CDR3 protein: CASSLARTDTQYF. CDR3 nucleotides: TGTGCCAGCAGCTTAGCTCGCACAGATACGCAGTATTTT.

The chain is built from TRBV7-9 and TRBJ2-3; 8 nucleotides line up with TRBD2. V dropped 4 bases and J dropped 7; count of bases not matched to a gene: 7. CDR1 and CDR2 (germline): SEHNR, FQNEAQ (reference sequence). The CDR3 runs to 14 residues. The CDR3 DNA reads TGTGCCAGCAGCTCAAATAGCGGGAAAAATACGCAGTATTTT. Translating gives CASSSNSGKNTQYF.

V and J are TRBV5-1 and TRBJ2-4, with 7 bases matching TRBD2. V gave up 4 bases and J gave up 0 bases; unmatched junction bases: 7. This CDR3 contains 16 residues. CDR1 and CDR2 (germline): SGHRS, YFSETQ. The CDR3 reads CASSPVGGIAKNIQYF. The CDR3 DNA reads TGCGCCAGCAGCCCTGTGGGGGGGATAGCCAAAAACATTCAGTACTTC.

The chain couples TRBV19 to TRBJ2-3, with D perhaps matching TRBD2 (5 bases). Per the germline V gene, CDR1 is LNHDA and CDR2 is SQIVND (reference sequence). The CDR3 length is 16 residues. V lost 1 base and J lost 2, with 13 bases in between. CDR3 nucleotides: TGTGCCAGTAGTATAGGGGTAGACGGGGACACAGATACGCAGTATTTT. Protein: CASSIGVDGDTDTQYF.

V gene TRBV5-8 combines with J gene TRBJ2-7, with TRBD2 matching 7 bases. Germline CDR1 is SGHTS and CDR2 is YDEGEE. The CDR3 has 15 residues. V dropped 6 bases and J dropped 6; count of bases not matched to a gene: 15. CDR3 coding DNA: TGTGCCAGCACCCCGAGGCTAGCGGTTGGGGGCGAGCAGTACTTC. It yields the protein CASTPRLAVGGEQYF.

The genes are TRBV29-1 and TRBJ2-5, with TRBD2 identical over 10 bases. The CDR3 length is 14 residues. Trimming took 3 bases from V and 5 from J; bases not matched to a gene: 6. Germline values: CDR1 SQVTM, CDR2 ANQGSEA. CDR3 bases: TGCAGCGTTGACACGGGAGCGGGGGGGGAGACCCAGTACTTC. It yields the protein CSVDTGAGGETQYF.

This clone has more than one count but fewer than ten. This chain uses TRBV19 with TRBJ2-2; the D is unclear. Germline V gene sequence: CDR1 LNHDA, CDR2 SQIVND (reference sequence). Trimming shortened V by 5 bases and J by 7 bases, and 14 bases separated the two germline ends. This CDR3 region has 14 residues. The CDR3 bases are TGTGCCAGTAGTCCCGCCGGGTCGGTCGGGGAGCTGTTTTTT. Its translation: CASSPAGSVGELFF.

For this clone: The same CDR3 is also encoded by other DNA sequences in this sample. The chain joins TRBV7-3 to TRBJ2-2, with 8 bases fitting TRBD1. With V trimmed by 2 bases and J by 3 bases, 2 bases remained unmatched. Germline V gives CDR1 SGHTA, CDR2 FQGTGA. The CDR3 is 15 residues long. The CDR3 loop is CASSLGQGDTGELFF. The CDR3 nucleotides are TGTGCCAGCAGCTTAGGACAGGGTGACACCGGGGAGCTGTTTTTT.

This chain uses TRBV6-5 with TRBJ1-1, with D possibly TRBD1 on 5 matching bases. Trimming left V 7 bases short and J 4 bases short, with 16 bases between. The CDR3 loop spans 14 amino acids. Germline V gene lookup returns CDR1 MNHEY and CDR2 SVGAGI. The CDR3 DNA is TGTGCCAGCATGTTACGGAAGCAGGGCACTGAAGCTTTCTTT. This gives the protein CASMLRKQGTEAFF.

This rearrangement joins TRBV10-3 to TRBJ2-1; either TRBD1 or TRBD2 may supply D (5 bases each). Between the trimmed V and J ends, which lost 2 bases and 1 base, there was a span of 6 bases. In germline, CDR1 is ENHRY, CDR2 SYGVKD. The length of the CDR3 is 14 residues. The DNA of the CDR3 is TGTGCCATCAGTGAGGGGGGTTCCTACAATGAGCAGTTCTTC. This codes for CAISEGGSYNEQFF.

The chain has TRBV2 and TRBJ1-6; D gene uncertain. The germline gives CDR1 SNHLY, CDR2 FYNNEI. This CDR3 region has 15 residues. Trimming shortened V by 4 bases and J by 7 bases, and 14 bases separated the two germline ends. As DNA, the CDR3 is TGTGCCAGCAGTGCCCTCCTGTCCCCAAATTCACCCCTCCACTTT. Residues: CASSALLSPNSPLHF.

This chain uses TRBV6-4 with TRBJ2-3, with D possibly TRBD2 on 6 matching bases. Germline V gene data show CDR1 as MRHNA and CDR2 as SNTAGT. This CDR3 region has 14 residues. The V end was cut by 7 bases, the J end by 5 bases, with 16 bases between. The DNA for the CDR3 is TGTGCCAGCAAAGTGGGGCCGGGGGTAGATACGCAGTATTTT. The encoded protein is CASKVGPGVDTQYF.

This clone was counted a few times. The chain recombines TRBV5-6 with TRBJ2-2; D call uncertain. CDR1 and CDR2 (germline): SGHDT, YYEEEE. The V end was cut by 0 bases, the J end by 6 bases, with 6 bases between. The CDR3 runs 13 residues. CDR3 residues: CASSLEGSGELFF. The DNA of the CDR3 is TGTGCCAGCAGCTTGGAAGGCTCCGGGGAGCTGTTTTTT. The full variable domain, with the rest looked up from reference TRBV5-6 and TRBJ2-2, is DAGVTQSPTHLIKTRGQQVTLRCSPKSGHDTVSWYQQALGQGPQFIFQYYEEEERQRGNFPDRFSGHQFPNYSSELNVNALLLGDSALYLCASSLEGSGELFFGEGSRLTVL.

The DNA for the CDR3 is TGTGCCAGCAGCCAAACAGGGATCCTCACAGATACGCAGTATTTT. Its protein is CASSQTGILTDTQYF. The J gene is TRBJ2-3, the V gene TRBV7-6; D perhaps matches TRBD1 (6 bases). There are 15 residues in the CDR3. Deletions cut 5 bases from V and 2 bases from J, with 14 bases between. In germline, CDR1 is SGHVS, CDR2 FNYEAQ.

The chain employs TRBV4-3 and TRBJ2-3; the match to TRBD2 covers 9 bases. The junction had 7 bases not matched to a gene; V was cut back by 1 base and J by 5 bases. This CDR3 contains 16 residues. Germline V gene lookup returns CDR1 LGHNA and CDR2 YSLEER. The CDR3 region has the DNA TGCGCCAGCAGCCAAGTCGGCGGGAGGGTTGGAGATACGCAGTATTTT. It yields the protein CASSQVGGRVGDTQYF.